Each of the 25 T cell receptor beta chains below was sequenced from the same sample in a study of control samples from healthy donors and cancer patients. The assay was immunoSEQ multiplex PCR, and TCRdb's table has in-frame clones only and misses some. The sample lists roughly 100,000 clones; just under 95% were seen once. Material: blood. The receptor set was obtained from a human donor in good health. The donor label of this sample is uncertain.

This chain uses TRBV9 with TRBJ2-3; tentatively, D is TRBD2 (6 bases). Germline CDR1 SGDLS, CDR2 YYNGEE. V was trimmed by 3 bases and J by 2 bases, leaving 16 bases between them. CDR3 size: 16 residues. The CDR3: CASSDGPGTSTDTQYF. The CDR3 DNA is TGTGCCAGCAGCGACGGTCCCGGGACTTCCACAGATACGCAGTATTTT.

In nucleotides, the CDR3 is TGTGCCAGCTCCCAAGGACAAGAACAGTACGTC. Protein product: CASSQGQEQYV. The J gene is TRBJ2-7, the V gene TRBV18; tentative D call: TRBD1 (5 bases). The germline CDR1 and CDR2 sequences are KGHSH and LQKENI. V lost 6 bases to trimming and J lost 10 bases, with 13 bases between them. The CDR3 consists of 11 residues.

The CDR3 DNA reads as TGTGCCATCACCAAACAGGCTGCCAACACCGGGGAGCTGTTTTTT. It codes for CAITKQAANTGELFF. The chain uses TRBV10-3 and TRBJ2-2; maybe TRBD1 (5 bases). V lost 7 bases, J lost 2 bases, and 14 bases lay in between. Germline V gene lookup returns CDR1 ENHRY and CDR2 SYGVKD. This CDR3 contains 15 residues.

As DNA, the CDR3 is TGTGCCAGCAGTGACAGGGGTGACTATGGCTACACCTTC. Its protein product is CASSDRGDYGYTF. This chain links TRBV2 with TRBJ1-2, with a possible D match to TRBD1 (6 bases). Germline values: CDR1 SNHLY, CDR2 FYNNEI. This CDR3 is 13 amino acids long. Between the trimmed V and J ends, which lost 3 bases and 3 bases, there was a span of 8 bases.

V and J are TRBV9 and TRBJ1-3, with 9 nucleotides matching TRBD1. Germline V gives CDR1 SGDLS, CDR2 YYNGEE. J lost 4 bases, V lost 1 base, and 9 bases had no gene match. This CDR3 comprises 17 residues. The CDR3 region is CASSVSARTGVGNTIYF. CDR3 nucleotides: TGTGCCAGCAGCGTATCTGCTCGGACAGGGGTAGGAAACACCATATATTTT.

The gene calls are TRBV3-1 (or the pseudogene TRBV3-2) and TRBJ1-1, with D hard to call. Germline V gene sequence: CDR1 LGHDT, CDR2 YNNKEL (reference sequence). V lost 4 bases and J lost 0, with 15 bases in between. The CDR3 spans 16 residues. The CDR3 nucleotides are TGTGCCAGCAGCCGGACCTTAACAGTCCTGAACACTGAAGCTTTCTTT. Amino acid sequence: CASSRTLTVLNTEAFF.

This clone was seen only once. The CDR3 loop reads CASRPTYAAMYEQYF. Here the CDR3 DNA reads TGTGCCAGCAGACCAACGTACGCCGCTATGTACGAGCAGTACTTC. The V call is TRBV28, the J call TRBJ2-7; D unresolved. Trimming stripped 6 bases from V and 4 bases from J, with 19 bases between. The CDR3 is made up of 15 amino acids. CDR1 is MDHEN and CDR2 is SYDVKM in the germline V gene.

CDR3 in DNA: TGTGCCAGCAGCTTGGGGACGACCCCGGGAATCATCACAGATACGCAGTATTTT. Its protein is CASSLGTTPGIITDTQYF. This chain connects TRBV7-2 to TRBJ2-3; either TRBD1 or TRBD2 may fit D (5 bases each). CDR1 SGHTA and CDR2 FQGNSA come from the germline V gene. Trimming shortened V by 3 bases and J by 2 bases, and 21 bases separated the two germline ends. The CDR3 loop spans 18 amino acids.

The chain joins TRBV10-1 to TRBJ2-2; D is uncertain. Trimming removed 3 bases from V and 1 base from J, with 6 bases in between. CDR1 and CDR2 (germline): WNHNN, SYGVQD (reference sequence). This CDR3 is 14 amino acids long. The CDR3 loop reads CASSDVQNTGELFF. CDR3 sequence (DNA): TGCGCCAGCAGTGACGTTCAGAACACCGGGGAGCTGTTTTTT.

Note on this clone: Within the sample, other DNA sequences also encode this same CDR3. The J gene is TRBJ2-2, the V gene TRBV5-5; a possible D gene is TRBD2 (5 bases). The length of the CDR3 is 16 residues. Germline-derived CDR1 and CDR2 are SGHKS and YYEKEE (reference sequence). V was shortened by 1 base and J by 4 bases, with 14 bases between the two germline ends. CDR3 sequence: CASSLLTGLPTGELFF. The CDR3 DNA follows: TGTGCCAGCAGCTTGTTGACGGGGTTACCCACCGGGGAGCTGTTTTTT.

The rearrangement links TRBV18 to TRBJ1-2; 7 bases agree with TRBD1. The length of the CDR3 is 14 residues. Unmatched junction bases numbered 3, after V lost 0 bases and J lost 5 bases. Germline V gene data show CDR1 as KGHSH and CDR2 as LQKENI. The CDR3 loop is CASSPPGTDYGYTF. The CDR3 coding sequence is TGTGCCAGCTCACCACCCGGGACAGATTATGGCTACACCTTC.

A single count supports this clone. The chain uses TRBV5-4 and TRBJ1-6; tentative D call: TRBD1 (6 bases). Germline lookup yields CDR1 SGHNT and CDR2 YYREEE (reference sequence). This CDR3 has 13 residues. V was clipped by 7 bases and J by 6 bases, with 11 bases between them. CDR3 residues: CASGGQTNSPLHF. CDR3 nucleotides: TGTGCCAGCGGCGGACAGACTAATTCACCCCTCCACTTT.

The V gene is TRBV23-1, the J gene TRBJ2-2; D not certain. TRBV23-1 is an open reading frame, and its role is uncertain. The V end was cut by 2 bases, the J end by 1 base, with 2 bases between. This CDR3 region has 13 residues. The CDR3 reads CASSQENTGELFF. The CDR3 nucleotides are TGCGCCAGCAGTCAAGAGAACACCGGGGAGCTGTTTTTT.

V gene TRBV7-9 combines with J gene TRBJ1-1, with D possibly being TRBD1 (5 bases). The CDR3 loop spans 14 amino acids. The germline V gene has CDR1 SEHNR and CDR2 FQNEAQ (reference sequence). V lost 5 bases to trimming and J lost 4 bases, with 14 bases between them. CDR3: CASSPSGGGTEAFF. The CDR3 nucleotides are TGTGCCAGCAGCCCCTCCGGGGGAGGCACTGAAGCTTTCTTT.

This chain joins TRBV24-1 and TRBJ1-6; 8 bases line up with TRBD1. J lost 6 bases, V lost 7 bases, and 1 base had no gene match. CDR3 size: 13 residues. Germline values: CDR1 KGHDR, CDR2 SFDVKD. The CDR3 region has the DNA TGTGCCACCAGGGGGACAGGTAATTCACCCCTCCACTTT. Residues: CATRGTGNSPLHF.

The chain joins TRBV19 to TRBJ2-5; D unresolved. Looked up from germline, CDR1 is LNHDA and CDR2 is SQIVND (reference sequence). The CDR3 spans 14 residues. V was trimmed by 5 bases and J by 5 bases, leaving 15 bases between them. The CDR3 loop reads CASSRGSPWETQYF. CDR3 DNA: TGTGCCAGTAGTCGTGGCAGTCCCTGGGAGACCCAGTACTTC.

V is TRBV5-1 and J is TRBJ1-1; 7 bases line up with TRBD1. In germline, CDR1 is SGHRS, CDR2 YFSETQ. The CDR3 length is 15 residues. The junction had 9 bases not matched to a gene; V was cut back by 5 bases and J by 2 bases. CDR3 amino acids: CASSLGTGVNTEAFF. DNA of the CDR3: TGCGCCAGCAGTCTGGGAACAGGGGTCAACACTGAAGCTTTCTTT.

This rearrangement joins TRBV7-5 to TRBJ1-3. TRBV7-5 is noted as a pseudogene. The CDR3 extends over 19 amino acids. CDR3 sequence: CVRSPVGGGEGGLENTIYF. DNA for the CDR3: TGTGTCAGAAGCCCCGTTGGTGGGGGCGAGGGAGGTTTAGAAAACACCATATATTTT.

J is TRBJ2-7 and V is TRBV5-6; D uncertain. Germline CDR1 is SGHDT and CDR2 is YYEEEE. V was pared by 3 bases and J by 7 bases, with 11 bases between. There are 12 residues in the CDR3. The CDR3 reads CASSSGLQEQYF. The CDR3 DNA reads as TGTGCCAGCAGCTCCGGGCTCCAGGAGCAGTACTTC.

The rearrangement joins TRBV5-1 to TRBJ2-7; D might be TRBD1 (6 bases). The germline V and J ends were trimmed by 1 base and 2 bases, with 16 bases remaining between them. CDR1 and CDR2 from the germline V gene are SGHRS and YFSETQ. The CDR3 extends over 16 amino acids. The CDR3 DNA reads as TGCGCCAGCAGCTTGAATTCAGGGGTTTCGGCCTACGAGCAGTACGTC. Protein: CASSLNSGVSAYEQYV.

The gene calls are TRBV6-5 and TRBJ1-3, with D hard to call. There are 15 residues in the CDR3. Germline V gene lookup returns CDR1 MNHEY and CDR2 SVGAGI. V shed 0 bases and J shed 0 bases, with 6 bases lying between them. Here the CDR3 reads CASSYSTSSGNTIYF. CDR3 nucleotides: TGTGCCAGCAGTTACTCGACCAGCTCTGGAAACACCATATATTTT.

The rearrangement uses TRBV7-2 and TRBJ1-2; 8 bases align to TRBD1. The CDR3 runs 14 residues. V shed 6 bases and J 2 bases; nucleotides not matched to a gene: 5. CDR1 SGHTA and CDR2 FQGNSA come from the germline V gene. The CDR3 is CASRRDRRNYGYTF. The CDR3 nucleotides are TGTGCCAGCAGAAGGGACAGGCGAAACTATGGCTACACCTTC.

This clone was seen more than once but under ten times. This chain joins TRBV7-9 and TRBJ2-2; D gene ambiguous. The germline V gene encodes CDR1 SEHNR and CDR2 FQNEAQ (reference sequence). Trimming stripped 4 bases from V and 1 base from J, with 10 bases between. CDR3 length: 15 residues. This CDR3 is CASSSRTVNTGELFF. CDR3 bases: TGTGCCAGCAGCTCCCGGACGGTGAACACCGGGGAGCTGTTTTTT.

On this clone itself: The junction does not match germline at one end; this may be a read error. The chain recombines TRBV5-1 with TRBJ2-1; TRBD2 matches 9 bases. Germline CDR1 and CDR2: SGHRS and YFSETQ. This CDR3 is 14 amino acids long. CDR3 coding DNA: TGCGCCCGCAGGGCGGCGGGGGGGACTGGTGAGCAGTTCTTC. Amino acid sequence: CARRAAGGTGEQFF. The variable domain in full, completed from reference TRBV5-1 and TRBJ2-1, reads KAGVTQTPRYLIKTRGQQVTLSCSPISGHRSVSWYQQTPGQGLQFLFEYFSETQRNKGNFPGRFSGRQFSNSRSEMNVSTLELGDSALYLCARRAAGGTGEQFFGPGTRLTVL.

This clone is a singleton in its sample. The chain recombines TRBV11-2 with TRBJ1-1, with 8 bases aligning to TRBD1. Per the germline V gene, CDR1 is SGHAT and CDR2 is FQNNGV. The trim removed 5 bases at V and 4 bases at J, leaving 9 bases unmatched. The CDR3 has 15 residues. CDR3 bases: TGTGCCAGCAGCCCCCGGACAGGGTATCCCACTGAAGCTTTCTTT. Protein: CASSPRTGYPTEAFF.